Sequencing of this TCR beta chain was carried out in a study of yellow fever vaccine responses in identical twins. Trimming removed 8 bases at V and 2 bases at J, with 12 bases between. The CDR3 spans 13 residues. CDR1 and CDR2 (germline): MNHEY, SMNVEV (reference sequence). With regard to this clonotype: Its target is not known.

Overall study findings and caveats: On the reported evidence, twins' vaccine T cell responses seemed partly convergent and partly personalized.

Each CDR3 protein gets one entry after TCRdb re-called the RT-PCR reads with MiXCR. The top ten clones hold roughly 4% of a sample with 4,500 to 7,000 distinct CDR3 sequences, approximately 65% of them seen once. The chain joins TRBV27 to TRBJ1-1, with no clear D. The sample consisted of T cells from blood (PBMCs), unsorted or a sorted subset (not recorded which), taken before or after yellow fever vaccination (not recorded which). The sequence was collected from a woman aged 18-29 years who received the yellow fever vaccine. CDR3: CASLGLLNTEAFF. The CDR3 coding sequence is TGTGCCAGCCTCGGACTTCTTAACACTGAAGCTTTCTTT.